The 13 T cell receptor beta chains below come from one sample, sequenced in a study of blood T cell repertoires in COVID-19. Sequencing used immunoSEQ multiplex PCR; TCRdb keeps in-frame clones, though not all of them. The sample shows fewer than 100,000 clones, about nine tenths of them seen only once. The specimen was peripheral blood. These receptor sequences come from a woman older than 75 with acute or convalescent COVID-19.

The rearrangement uses TRBV19 and TRBJ2-1; D possibly corresponds to TRBD1 (5 bases). CDR1 and CDR2 (germline): LNHDA, SQIVND (reference sequence). The CDR3 spans 16 residues. Trimming pared 1 base from V and 0 bases from J, leaving 10 bases between. CDR3 region: CASSIGGGGSYNEQFF. The CDR3 DNA follows: TGTGCCAGTAGTATAGGGGGCGGCGGCTCCTACAATGAGCAGTTCTTC. Based on the CDR3 plus reference TRBV19 and TRBJ2-1, the full variable domain is DGGITQSPKYLFRKEGQNVTLSCEQNLNHDAMYWYRQDPGQGLRLIYYSQIVNDFQKGDIAEGYSVSREKKESFPLTVTSAQKNPTAFYLCASSIGGGGSYNEQFFGPGTRLTVL.

J is TRBJ2-1 and V is TRBV5-1; TRBD2 agrees at 9 bases. The germline V gene encodes CDR1 SGHRS and CDR2 YFSETQ. This CDR3 spans 16 amino acids. V shed 0 bases, J shed 0 bases, and the junction held 1 base outside the gene matches. The CDR3 DNA is TGCGCCAGCAGCTTGGGTAGCGGGAGCTCCTACAATGAGCAGTTCTTC. Translating gives CASSLGSGSSYNEQFF.

The chain combines TRBV28 with TRBJ2-5; 8 nucleotides agree with TRBD2. The germline V gene encodes CDR1 MDHEN and CDR2 SYDVKM. The V gene end was trimmed by 3 bases and the J gene end by 5 bases; junction bases not matched to a gene: 11. The CDR3 is made up of 16 amino acids. The CDR3 loop is CASSLNGLASLETQYF. CDR3 in DNA: TGTGCCAGCAGTTTGAACGGACTAGCCTCCTTGGAGACCCAGTACTTC.

The CDR3 reads CASRPGQVGTYEQYF. The CDR3 bases are TGTGCCAGCAGACCAGGACAGGTAGGGACATACGAGCAGTACTTC. The chain uses TRBV6-5 and TRBJ2-7; TRBD1 agrees at 7 bases. CDR1 is MNHEY, CDR2 SVGAGI, per germline. The CDR3 extends over 15 amino acids. J lost 4 bases, V lost 6 bases, and 12 bases had no gene match.

The chain has TRBV4-2 and TRBJ2-7, with D tentatively TRBD1 (6 bases). Trimming took 0 bases from V and 2 from J, leaving 8 bases between them. This CDR3 contains 14 residues. Germline V gene sequence: CDR1 LGHNA, CDR2 YNFKEQ. As DNA, the CDR3 is TGTGCCAGCAGCCAAGACAGGGACACCTACGAGCAGTACTTC. As protein: CASSQDRDTYEQYF.

The chain carries TRBV6-2 or TRBV6-3 and TRBJ2-7; 8 bases agree with TRBD2. CDR3 length: 17 residues. CDR1 is MNHEY and CDR2 is SVGEGT in the germline V gene. The V gene end was trimmed by 0 bases and the J gene end by 1 base; junction bases not matched to a gene: 8. The CDR3: CASSYSTRGGGSYEQYF. The DNA for the CDR3 is TGTGCCAGCAGTTACTCCACTCGGGGGGGAGGTTCCTACGAGCAGTACTTC.

The chain carries TRBV5-5 and TRBJ2-5, with D perhaps matching TRBD2 (7 bases). CDR1 is SGHKS, CDR2 YYEKEE, per germline (reference sequence). The V end was cut by 2 bases, the J end by 1 base, with 12 bases between. The CDR3 is 15 residues long. The CDR3 region is CASSFGAGAQETQYF. CDR3 sequence (DNA): TGTGCCAGCAGCTTCGGGGCGGGGGCCCAAGAGACCCAGTACTTC.

The chain employs TRBV5-1 and TRBJ2-7, with D perhaps TRBD2 (6 bases). Germline values: CDR1 SGHRS, CDR2 YFSETQ. V dropped 0 bases and J dropped 3 bases, with 16 bases sitting between them. This CDR3 comprises 16 residues. CDR3 region: CASSLVGGAEGYEQYF. In DNA, the CDR3 is TGCGCCAGCAGCTTGGTTGGAGGGGCGGAGGGCTACGAGCAGTACTTC.

The DNA for the CDR3 is TGTGCCAGCGGTCGTAGTGCCGCCTATGGCTACACCTTC. Translating it yields CASGRSAAYGYTF. The J gene is TRBJ1-2, the V gene TRBV19; unclear D gene. This CDR3 region has 13 residues. V was pared by 9 bases and J by 4 bases, with 15 bases between. The germline CDR1 and CDR2 sequences are LNHDA and SQIVND (reference sequence).

V usage is TRBV7-2 and J usage is TRBJ1-2; the D is unclear. Trimming took 7 bases from V and 8 from J, leaving 17 bases between them. Germline-derived CDR1 and CDR2 are SGHTA and FQGNSA. The CDR3 consists of 13 residues. CDR3 residues: CASTPEGLKGYTF. Here the CDR3 DNA reads TGTGCCAGCACCCCTGAGGGTTTGAAGGGCTACACCTTC.

The V gene is TRBV19, the J gene TRBJ1-2, with 7 bases fitting TRBD1. V lost 5 bases to trimming and J lost 8 bases; unmatched junction nucleotides: 11. The V gene's germline CDR1 is LNHDA and CDR2 SQIVND (reference sequence). The CDR3 is made up of 14 amino acids. The DNA for the CDR3 is TGTGCCAGTAGTGCCGCGACAGGGACTAGCGGCTACACCTTC. Protein product: CASSAATGTSGYTF.

The rearrangement links TRBV5-1 to TRBJ2-7; TRBD2 aligns across 12 bases. V gave up 1 base and J gave up 1 base; unmatched junction bases: 0. CDR3 length equals 15 residues. Germline assignment: CDR1 SGHRS and CDR2 YFSETQ. CDR3 in amino acids: CASSLLAGGSYEQYF. DNA of the CDR3: TGCGCCAGCAGCTTGCTAGCGGGAGGGTCCTACGAGCAGTACTTC.

V usage is TRBV27 and J usage is TRBJ1-4; 12 bases are a match to TRBD1. This CDR3 region has 15 residues. V shed 7 bases, J shed 3 bases, and the junction held 3 bases outside the gene matches. Germline values: CDR1 MNHEY, CDR2 SMNVEV (reference sequence). CDR3 residues: CASKGQGAANEKLFF. The CDR3 region has the DNA TGTGCCAGCAAGGGACAGGGGGCTGCTAATGAAAAACTGTTTTTT.